Reported below is one T cell receptor (beta chain). Its binding antigen is unknown. The sample holds no much larger clone one base away, and base qualities are not on file. Receptor libraries were prepared by the immunoSEQ multiplex PCR assay. In the original analysis: A statistical classification framework was developed to diagnose cytomegalovirus status using the catalog of TCR beta chain sequences. Here the immuneACCESS table is served through TCRdb, limited to in-frame sequences with V and J called. Missing clones are a known gap in these copies; in checked studies unresolved V genes cover under half, and the rest lacks a known reason. That table supplies the V and J calls and clone size; D and trimming were determined from the DNA. The sample yields 150,000 to 200,000 clones; roughly 95% were counted once. Together, the top ten hold approximately 0.97% of the sample. Separate from the approximately 730-subject first cohort, the validation cohort of 90 to 150 subjects was the group to which the donors belonged.

The CDR3 contains 15 residues, cysteine and phenylalanine counted. CDR3 DNA only is kept here, 45 bases in frame from base 1. Looking up the germline V gene yields CDR1 SGHTA and CDR2 FQGTGA. Germline trimming amounts to 5 bases on V and 2 bases on J, with 5 as the count of junction bases outside the gene matches. The data belong to a study of cytomegalovirus exposure and HLA in healthy donors (dated by TCRdb to the late 2010s). At the level of the whole study: According to a later analysis, the 120 or so validation repertoires were produced on the same platform as the 680 or so repertoires of the first cohort. A separate validation cohort of over 95 different subjects was used in addition to the roughly 700-subject first cohort. The study aimed to test whether signatures of past pathogen exposure could be identified by cataloging public T cell receptors. To predict cytomegalovirus infection status, the study combined high-throughput TCR immunosequencing, statistical association of individual TCRs with disease status, and machine learning.

Summary of the overall study and its limitations: A later analysis had no HLA typing for the validation cohort, so co-occurrence there was scored across all 130 or so repertoires. In a later analysis, TCRs clustered in the first cohort were found to also tend to co-occur in the roughly 120 validation repertoires, with about 93% of cluster scores above 0. In the study, about 150 TCR beta chains were listed as associated with cytomegalovirus. The classifier was reported to diagnose cytomegalovirus status with high specificity and sensitivity in both the original and validation cohorts. Most TCR sequences were observed very rarely across donors, whereas some public TCRs were present in many individuals. Three of the identified cytomegalovirus-associated TCR beta chains were confirmed in vitro to be specific for cytomegalovirus antigens. According to the authors, the approach could potentially be generalized to other disease states and immunological phenotypes.

Input material: PBMCs. Here the chain combines TRBV7-3 and TRBJ2-1, with 8 central nucleotides matching TRBD2. The receptor was derived from a woman younger than 35 in good health and CMV-seronegative. The CDR3 sequence is CASSPGGAAYNEQFF. The nucleotide sequence reads TGTGCCAGCAGCCCCGGGGGGGCGGCCTACAATGAGCAGTTCTTC.